A single sample gave rise to the 22 T cell receptor beta chains below, sequenced in a study of blood T cell repertoires in COVID-19. Sequencing used immunoSEQ multiplex PCR; TCRdb keeps in-frame clones, though not all of them. The sample has just under 350,000 clones, 88% seen once. Sequencing was performed on peripheral blood. The receptors stem from a woman aged 70-85 years with COVID-19, enrolled during active disease.

The J gene is TRBJ2-2, the V gene TRBV27, with 10 bases lining up with TRBD2. This CDR3 comprises 16 residues. Trimming took 5 bases from V and 5 from J; bases not matched to a gene: 8. Per the germline V gene, CDR1 is MNHEY and CDR2 is SMNVEV (reference sequence). CDR3 coding DNA: TGTGCCAGCAGTCCTCGGGTTAGCGGGGGGACCGGGGAGCTGTTTTTT. Translating it yields CASSPRVSGGTGELFF.

The V and J genes are TRBV18 and TRBJ2-1, with TRBD2 identical over 11 bases. After removal of 5 bases from V and 11 bases from J, the junction contained 5 bases not matched to a gene. The CDR3 sequence is 13 residues long. Per the germline V gene, CDR1 is KGHSH and CDR2 is LQKENI. The CDR3 spells CASSGTSGNKQFF. The CDR3 DNA reads as TGTGCCAGCTCAGGGACTAGCGGCAACAAGCAGTTCTTC.

V is TRBV14 and J is TRBJ2-4; possible D gene TRBD1, 5 bases. Germline lookup yields CDR1 SGHDN and CDR2 FVKESK. Trimming took 6 bases from V and 8 from J, leaving 14 bases between them. The CDR3 sequence is 13 residues long. The chain's CDR3 is CASSLTGSDIQYF. For the CDR3, the DNA is TGTGCCAGCAGTTTAACAGGTTCGGACATTCAGTACTTC.

The J gene is TRBJ2-5, the V gene TRBV3-1 (or the pseudogene TRBV3-2); D gene ambiguous. The V end lost 4 bases, the J end lost 1 base, and 16 bases lay between the germline ends. The CDR3 is made up of 16 amino acids. Looked up from germline, CDR1 is LGHDT and CDR2 is YNNKEL (reference sequence). The CDR3 nucleotides are TGTGCCAGCAGCCTCTTACGCACCACTATCCAAGAGACCCAGTACTTC. It specifies CASSLLRTTIQETQYF.

In DNA, the CDR3 is TGTGCCATCAGTTCTTGGGACAGGGGAACCTACAATGAGCAGTTCTTC. Its translation is CAISSWDRGTYNEQFF. The genes are TRBV10-3 and TRBJ2-1; 10 bases agree with TRBD1. The germline gives CDR1 ENHRY, CDR2 SYGVKD. The CDR3 extends over 16 amino acids. V shed 5 bases and J 2 bases; nucleotides not matched to a gene: 6.

V and J are TRBV9 and TRBJ2-1, with D tentatively TRBD2 (6 bases). The CDR3 is 15 amino acids. V lost 7 bases to trimming and J lost 6 bases, with 20 bases between them. Germline CDR1 reads SGDLS; CDR2 reads YYNGEE. In DNA form, the CDR3 reads TGTGCCAGCGGGGCCTCGGGCGGGGCCTTCAATGAGCAGTTCTTC. Protein product: CASGASGGAFNEQFF.

This CDR3 is CASSVTPTGELFF. CDR3 bases: TGTGCCAGCAGTGTAACTCCCACCGGGGAGCTGTTTTTT. This chain uses TRBV2 with TRBJ2-2; D remains ambiguous. V lost 4 bases, J lost 4 bases, and 7 bases lay in between. The CDR3 runs to 13 residues. Germline V gene data show CDR1 as SNHLY and CDR2 as FYNNEI.

In its sample, this clone was seen a few times. J is TRBJ2-7 and V is TRBV4-3; TRBD2 is a possible D gene (5 bases). Trimming pared 2 bases from V and 2 bases from J, leaving 10 bases between. The CDR3 sequence is 14 residues long. CDR1 LGHNA and CDR2 YSLEER come from the germline V gene. The CDR3 sequence: CASSQSAGPYEQYF. The CDR3 bases are TGCGCCAGCAGCCAATCGGCGGGTCCCTACGAGCAGTACTTC.

The genes are TRBV5-6 and TRBJ1-1, with a tentative D call TRBD1 (5 bases). Trimming stripped 2 bases from V and 3 bases from J, with 11 bases between. In germline, CDR1 is SGHDT, CDR2 YYEEEE. The CDR3 is 14 amino acids. In nucleotides, the CDR3 is TGTGCCAGCAGCTTTGAGACAGCTTACACTGAAGCTTTCTTT. As protein: CASSFETAYTEAFF.

The V call is TRBV6-5, the J call TRBJ2-7; D possibly corresponds to TRBD1 (5 bases). The CDR3 is 14 amino acids. V lost 2 bases to trimming and J lost 5 bases, with 13 bases between them. Germline-derived CDR1 and CDR2 are MNHEY and SVGAGI. The CDR3 is CASSYTAGYDEQYF. CDR3 in DNA: TGTGCCAGCAGTTACACGGCAGGGTACGACGAGCAGTACTTC.

The J gene is TRBJ1-1, the V gene TRBV7-2, with D perhaps matching TRBD1 (5 bases). From germline, CDR1 is SGHTA and CDR2 FQGNSA. The V and J ends lost 6 bases and 1 base respectively, with 9 bases between them. The CDR3 has 13 amino acids. This CDR3 reads CASRGARNTEAFF. CDR3 in DNA: TGTGCCAGCAGAGGGGCGAGGAACACTGAAGCTTTCTTT.

This clone was detected once. The chain couples TRBV3-1 (or the pseudogene TRBV3-2) to TRBJ1-1; tentatively, D is TRBD1 (5 bases). Trimming removed 1 base at V and 4 bases at J, with 7 bases between. The CDR3 length is 13 residues. The germline V gene encodes CDR1 LGHDT and CDR2 YNNKEL (reference sequence). The CDR3 coding sequence is TGTGCCAGCAGCCAAGCGGGGGTCACTGAAGCTTTCTTT. Its protein product is CASSQAGVTEAFF.

This clone was found once. This chain connects TRBV19 to TRBJ2-7, with 9 bases that match TRBD2. V gave up 8 bases and J gave up 3 bases; unmatched junction bases: 8. Germline V gives CDR1 LNHDA, CDR2 SQIVND (reference sequence). The CDR3 is 14 amino acids. The CDR3 bases are TGTGCCAGTCAGCCTCAGCGGGGGGACTACGAGCAGTACTTC. Residues: CASQPQRGDYEQYF.

This clone was recorded once. The V and J genes are TRBV4-3 and TRBJ1-2; D uncertain. Germline V CDR1 and CDR2: LGHNA, YSLEER. V was clipped by 1 base and J by 8 bases, with 14 bases between them. CDR3 size: 14 residues. The CDR3 DNA reads as TGCGCCAGCAGCCAAGGCTACGGAGAGGCGGGCTACACCTTC. Translated: CASSQGYGEAGYTF.

V is TRBV5-1 and J is TRBJ1-5; tentatively, D is TRBD1 (6 bases). Trimming took off 0 bases at V and 4 bases at J, with 11 bases between the two ends. This CDR3 has 15 amino acids. CDR1 is SGHRS, CDR2 YFSETQ, per germline. In DNA, the CDR3 is TGCGCCAGCAGCTTGGGGGACACGTTGAATCAGCCCCAGCATTTT. It encodes CASSLGDTLNQPQHF.

This clone is a singleton in its sample. The chain employs TRBV29-1 and TRBJ1-1; 7 bases match TRBD1. Looked up from germline, CDR1 is SQVTM and CDR2 is ANQGSEA. V gave up 6 bases and J gave up 3 bases; unmatched junction bases: 4. CDR3 length: 12 amino acids. The CDR3 DNA follows: TGCAGCGTCCGCAGGGGGGACACTGAAGCTTTCTTT. It encodes CSVRRGDTEAFF.

This clone has just one count. The V and J genes are TRBV4-2 and TRBJ2-7, with 7 bases fitting TRBD1. The germline gives CDR1 LGHNA, CDR2 YNFKEQ. V was clipped by 0 bases and J by 3 bases; unmatched bases: 8. The CDR3 sequence is 16 residues long. This CDR3 is CASSQDPGTDYYEQYF. The CDR3, as DNA: TGTGCCAGCAGCCAAGATCCGGGGACAGATTACTACGAGCAGTACTTC.

The chain uses TRBV24-1 and TRBJ2-5; 10 bases are a match to TRBD1. This CDR3 comprises 15 residues. V was pared by 7 bases and J by 5 bases, with 9 bases of the junction left unmatched. In germline, CDR1 is KGHDR, CDR2 SFDVKD. This CDR3 reads CATSLSDRGRETQYF. The CDR3 DNA sequence: TGTGCCACCAGCCTCTCGGACAGGGGGAGGGAGACCCAGTACTTC.

V is TRBV7-3 and J is TRBJ2-1; TRBD2 matches at 8 bases. With V trimmed by 1 base and J by 8 bases, 7 bases remained unmatched. This CDR3 is 15 amino acids long. Germline V gene lookup returns CDR1 SGHTA and CDR2 FQGTGA. CDR3 DNA: TGTGCCAGCAGCTTAATGTCCGGGGGGGCTGATGAGCAGTTCTTC. This sequence encodes CASSLMSGGADEQFF.

The V gene is TRBV7-9, the J gene TRBJ2-3; 7 nucleotides match TRBD1. Per germline, CDR1 SEHNR and CDR2 FQNEAQ (reference sequence). CDR3 size: 15 residues. The junction had 10 bases not matched to a gene; V was cut back by 5 bases and J by 5 bases. The CDR3 protein is CASSPTGTVGDTQYF. CDR3 nucleotide sequence: TGTGCCAGCAGCCCCACCGGGACAGTGGGAGATACGCAGTATTTT.

V is TRBV5-6 and J is TRBJ1-4; the D gene is possibly TRBD1 (6 bases). Per the germline V gene, CDR1 is SGHDT and CDR2 is YYEEEE. Trimming removed 5 bases at V and 0 bases at J, with 17 bases between. This CDR3 comprises 17 residues. CDR3 sequence: CASRPDGGIATNEKLFF. CDR3 nucleotide sequence: TGTGCCAGCAGACCGGATGGGGGCATTGCAACTAATGAAAAACTGTTTTTT.

The V gene is TRBV6-5, the J gene TRBJ1-1; 8 nucleotides agree with TRBD1. Germline-derived CDR1 and CDR2 are MNHEY and SVGAGI. CDR3 length equals 13 residues. Losses at the gene ends were 6 bases for V and 0 bases for J; bases not matched to a gene: 0. CDR3 sequence reads: CASRTGVNTEAFF. The DNA of the CDR3 is TGTGCCAGCAGGACAGGGGTGAACACTGAAGCTTTCTTT.